The clone carrying this TCR beta chain appeared a few times. TCRdb processed the RACE reads anew with MiXCR; each CDR3 protein has one entry. The sample shows about 60,000 distinct CDR3 sequences, approximately 11% of them seen only once. This specimen belongs to a study of human T cells and chemical hapten exposure. Study information: Patch tests applied 0.01% DPC to the upper back, read at 6 days.

Time point in this sample: pre-sensitization, week 0. Treatment denoted: therapeutic diphenylcyclopropenone sensitization with weekly scalp DPC. The germline CDR1 and CDR2 sequences are SNHLY and FYNNEI. Germline trimming cut 4 bases from V and 1 base from J; bases unmatched to any gene: 4. The CDR3 is made up of 16 amino acids. This TCR came from a woman in her 40s with alopecia areata. Some clones in this sample may be carry-over from other donors' samples. The chain combines TRBV2 with TRBJ2-2; 9 nucleotides align to TRBD2. Sequencing was performed on whole blood, taken in connection with sensitization to the hapten diphenylcyclopropenone (DPC). The CDR3 nucleotides read TGTGCCAGCAGTGGGGCTAGCGGGGTGAACACCGGGGAGCTGTTTTTT. Translation gives CASSGASGVNTGELFF.